These 26 T cell receptor beta chains originate from one sample sequenced in a study of blood T cell repertoires in COVID-19. Using immunoSEQ multiplex PCR, the repertoire was profiled, and TCRdb retains in-frame clones only, with some absent. This sample has some 300,000 clones, with 70% to 90% found just once. Material for sequencing was PBMCs or T cells enriched from blood (not recorded which). These receptor sequences come from a middle-aged woman who had recovered from COVID-19.

V usage is TRBV9 and J usage is TRBJ2-7; 14 bases align to TRBD2. The trim removed 4 bases at V and 8 bases at J, leaving 8 bases unmatched. In germline, CDR1 is SGDLS, CDR2 YYNGEE. The CDR3 has 15 amino acids. CDR3 coding DNA: TGTGCCAGCAGCTCTATGGGACTAGCGGGGGAGCAGCAGTACTTC. It specifies CASSSMGLAGEQQYF.

The chain recombines TRBV5-1 with TRBJ1-2; weak D call: TRBD1 (6 bases). V shed 4 bases and J shed 4 bases, with 14 bases lying between them. Germline CDR1 SGHRS, CDR2 YFSETQ. This CDR3 has 14 residues. CDR3 nucleotides: TGCGCCAGCAGCCAGACGGGGGGCGGCTATGGCTACACCTTC. Translation gives CASSQTGGGYGYTF.

This rearrangement joins TRBV2 to TRBJ2-1, with 11 bases that match TRBD2. CDR1 is SNHLY, CDR2 FYNNEI, per germline. This CDR3 is 14 amino acids long. V lost 7 bases and J lost 7; bases outside the gene matches: 6. In DNA form, the CDR3 reads TGTGCCAGCAAACGACTAGCGGGGCCAAATGAGCAGTTCTTC. Its protein is CASKRLAGPNEQFF. Filled out from reference TRBV2 and TRBJ2-1, the complete variable domain reads EPEVTQTPSHQVTQMGQEVILRCVPISNHLYFYWYRQILGQKVEFLVSFYNNEISEKSEIFDDQFSVERPDGSNFTLKIRSTKLEDSAMYFCASKRLAGPNEQFFGPGTRLTVL.

This clone was seen repeatedly, ten times or more. The V gene is TRBV27, the J gene TRBJ2-7; weak D call: TRBD2 (5 bases). CDR1 is MNHEY and CDR2 is SMNVEV in the germline V gene (reference sequence). With 4 bases removed from V and 3 bases from J, the gap between germline ends came to 16 bases. The CDR3 spans 15 residues. CDR3 sequence (DNA): TGTGCCAGCAGTTCGAGGGAACCTAGTCTCTACGAGCAGTACTTC. Translation: CASSSREPSLYEQYF.

The J gene is TRBJ1-1, the V gene TRBV4-3; D call uncertain. Germline V CDR1 and CDR2: LGHNA, YSLEER. V was trimmed by 2 bases and J by 1 base, leaving 8 bases between them. The CDR3 is made up of 14 amino acids. For the CDR3, the DNA is TGCGCCAGCAGCCAATTCCCAGGGAACACTGAAGCTTTCTTT. This translates into CASSQFPGNTEAFF.

The CDR3 nucleotides read TGTGCCAGCAGCAAACGAGTCGGGAGCACAGATACGCAGTATTTT. Encoded protein: CASSKRVGSTDTQYF. The chain couples TRBV7-9 to TRBJ2-3; D is unclear. Germline V lookup: CDR1 SEHNR, CDR2 FQNEAQ (reference sequence). The CDR3 has 15 amino acids. V was pared by 5 bases and J by 0 bases, with 12 bases between.

The V and J genes are TRBV9 and TRBJ2-7, with 7 positions matching TRBD1. Trimming removed 4 bases from V and 6 bases from J; junction bases left unmatched: 16. Germline V gene data show CDR1 as SGDLS and CDR2 as YYNGEE. The length of the CDR3 is 16 residues. The CDR3: CASSTHQGDLWGEQYF. CDR3 DNA: TGTGCCAGCAGCACTCACCAGGGGGACCTCTGGGGCGAGCAGTACTTC.

In its sample, this clone was seen once. The chain employs TRBV5-3 and TRBJ1-1; D gene ambiguous. TRBV5-3 is an open reading frame whose function is uncertain. V was pared by 5 bases and J by 3 bases, with 23 bases between. The CDR3 spans 17 residues. The CDR3 sequence is CARSHRTRVPEDTEAFF. As DNA, the CDR3 is TGTGCCAGAAGTCATAGGACCCGGGTTCCGGAGGACACTGAAGCTTTCTTT.

The chain combines TRBV27 with TRBJ2-1; D is possibly TRBD2 (6 bases). The CDR3 runs to 15 residues. V dropped 1 base and J dropped 2 bases, with 9 bases sitting between them. The germline V gene encodes CDR1 MNHEY and CDR2 SMNVEV (reference sequence). The DNA for the CDR3 is TGTGCCAGCAGTTTATTAACTAGCCCCTACAATGAGCAGTTCTTC. The encoded protein is CASSLLTSPYNEQFF.

This sequence joins TRBV7-9 and TRBJ2-3; a possible D gene is TRBD2 (6 bases). The CDR3 sequence is 15 residues long. Trimming left V 7 bases short and J 8 bases short, with 22 bases between. The germline gives CDR1 SEHNR, CDR2 FQNEAQ (reference sequence). The CDR3 sequence: CASITGSGALGTQYF. CDR3 DNA: TGTGCCAGCATTACGGGTAGCGGAGCCCTTGGTACGCAGTATTTT. Supplemented by reference TRBV7-9 and TRBJ2-3, the full variable domain reads DTGVSQNPRHKITKRGQNVTFRCDPISEHNRLYWYRQTLGQGPEFLTYFQNEAQLEKSRLLSDRFSAERPKGSFSTLEIQRTEQGDSAMYLCASITGSGALGTQYFGPGTRLTVL.

The V and J genes are TRBV5-4 and TRBJ1-1; D gene unclear. The CDR3 runs to 13 residues. The ends were cut back, 0 bases at V and 4 bases at J, with 7 bases in the middle. Germline values: CDR1 SGHNT, CDR2 YYREEE (reference sequence). This chain's CDR3 is CASSLGAITEAFF. The CDR3 coding sequence is TGTGCCAGCAGCTTGGGGGCTATCACTGAAGCTTTCTTT.

The chain joins TRBV13 to TRBJ1-4, with TRBD1 as a possible D gene (5 bases). Trimming removed 4 bases at V and 5 bases at J, with 14 bases between. Per germline, CDR1 PRHDT and CDR2 FYEKMQ (reference sequence). The CDR3 runs 15 residues. The CDR3 sequence is CASSSSGLRNEKLFF. DNA for the CDR3: TGTGCCAGCAGCTCATCGGGACTGAGGAATGAAAAACTGTTTTTT.

The chain uses TRBV30 and TRBJ1-6; TRBD1 is a possible D gene (5 bases). The germline CDR1 and CDR2 sequences are GTSNPN and SVGIG (reference sequence). Deletions cut 2 bases from V and 0 bases from J, with 17 bases between. This CDR3 is 18 amino acids long. CDR3 sequence reads: CAWSRGERGSSYNSPLHF. The CDR3, as DNA: TGTGCCTGGAGTCGGGGGGAGCGGGGGAGCTCCTATAATTCACCCCTCCACTTT.

The rearrangement joins TRBV27 to TRBJ2-1; 7 positions match TRBD2. The CDR3 is 15 residues long. After removal of 6 bases from V and 7 bases from J, the junction contained 12 bases not matched to a gene. The germline V gene encodes CDR1 MNHEY and CDR2 SMNVEV (reference sequence). CDR3 bases: TGTGCCAGCAGGTCTCAGGGCGGGAGTTTGAATGAGCAGTTCTTC. The encoded protein is CASRSQGGSLNEQFF.

This chain links TRBV4-1 with TRBJ2-1; 11 nucleotides match TRBD2. The CDR3 consists of 15 residues. Trimming took 1 base from V and 14 from J; bases not matched to a gene: 10. Per the germline V gene, CDR1 is MGHRA and CDR2 is YSYEKL. DNA for the CDR3: TGCGCCAGCAGCCAAGTCCCGACTAGCGGGAATGTGAAGTTCTTC. As protein: CASSQVPTSGNVKFF.

CDR3 in DNA: TGTGCCAGCAGTTTCCTACGTGCAGATACGCAGTATTTT. Translated, it gives CASSFLRADTQYF. This rearrangement joins TRBV6-5 to TRBJ2-3, with unresolved D. CDR1 is MNHEY and CDR2 is SVGAGI in the germline V gene. This CDR3 region has 13 residues. V lost 4 bases to trimming and J lost 4 bases, with 9 bases between them.

The CDR3 DNA reads TGTGCCAGCAGCCTCCTTCGGGGGGGCCGGTCGGATACGCAGTATTTT. It is translated as CASSLLRGGRSDTQYF. V gene TRBV9 combines with J gene TRBJ2-3; TRBD2 agrees at 8 bases. The length of the CDR3 is 16 residues. Germline CDR1 SGDLS, CDR2 YYNGEE. V was clipped by 4 bases and J by 6 bases; unmatched bases: 13. Filled out from reference TRBV9 and TRBJ2-3, the complete variable domain reads DSGVTQTPKHLITATGQRVTLRCSPRSGDLSVYWYQQSLDQGLQFLIQYYNGEERAKGNILERFSAQQFPDLHSELNLSSLELGDSALYFCASSLLRGGRSDTQYFGPGTRLTVL.

A single count supports this clone. The chain is built from TRBV19 and TRBJ1-4; tentative D call: TRBD1 (5 bases). This CDR3 spans 14 amino acids. Trimming removed 5 bases at V and 7 bases at J, with 14 bases between. The V gene's germline CDR1 is LNHDA and CDR2 SQIVND (reference sequence). CDR3 sequence reads: CASSYRQGSEKLFF. CDR3 in DNA: TGTGCCAGTAGTTATCGGCAGGGCAGTGAAAAACTGTTTTTT.

The chain combines TRBV5-4 with TRBJ2-7, with 7 bases that match TRBD1. The CDR3 is made up of 15 amino acids. V trimming: 4 bases; J trimming: 7 bases; junction bases outside the gene matches: 14. CDR1 SGHNT and CDR2 YYREEE come from the germline V gene (reference sequence). This chain's CDR3 is CASSPYPTGYEEQYF. CDR3 in DNA: TGTGCCAGCAGCCCCTATCCGACAGGGTACGAGGAGCAGTACTTC.

About this clone itself: The identical CDR3 is also encoded by other nucleotide sequences in the sample. The CDR3 region is CASSQGTGTYEQYF. DNA for the CDR3: TGCGCCAGCAGCCAAGGGACAGGTACCTACGAGCAGTACTTC. The rearrangement links TRBV4-3 to TRBJ2-7, with 7 bases aligning to TRBD1. Germline V gene sequence: CDR1 LGHNA, CDR2 YSLEER. The trim removed 1 base at V and 2 bases at J, leaving 2 bases unmatched. CDR3 size: 14 residues.

The chain couples TRBV5-6 to TRBJ1-5, with 11 bases that match TRBD1. J gave up 7 bases and V 2 bases, and 5 bases lay outside the gene matches. CDR3 length equals 15 residues. Germline V CDR1 and CDR2: SGHDT, YYEEEE. The CDR3 region has the DNA TGTGCCAGCAGCTTTGGGACAGGGGGGGAGCAGCCCCAGCATTTT. The encoded protein is CASSFGTGGEQPQHF.

The chain employs TRBV3-1 (or the pseudogene TRBV3-2) and TRBJ1-6, with D unclear. The CDR3 is 14 residues long. Germline CDR1 LGHDT, CDR2 YNNKEL (reference sequence). Trimming left V 1 base short and J 8 bases short, with 9 bases between. The CDR3 loop reads CASSQAQAYSPLHF. The CDR3 coding sequence is TGTGCCAGCAGCCAAGCCCAGGCCTATTCACCCCTCCACTTT.

This clone was counted a single time. The rearrangement uses TRBV28 and TRBJ2-2; TRBD2 aligns across 8 bases. V lost 9 bases to trimming and J lost 0 bases; unmatched junction nucleotides: 9. CDR1 and CDR2 (germline): MDHEN, SYDVKM. The CDR3 sequence is 16 residues long. CDR3 coding DNA: TGTGCCAGTCCGGGGGGGGGCCTAGCGAACACCGGGGAGCTGTTTTTT. It is translated as CASPGGGLANTGELFF.

The chain is built from TRBV19 and TRBJ1-2, with 7 bases lining up with TRBD1. Germline-derived CDR1 and CDR2 are LNHDA and SQIVND (reference sequence). The CDR3 is 13 amino acids. V dropped 6 bases and J dropped 7; count of bases not matched to a gene: 8. This CDR3 is CASSHDRDSGYTF. In nucleotides, the CDR3 is TGTGCCAGTAGCCATGACAGGGACAGTGGCTACACCTTC.

The chain links TRBV9 to TRBJ2-1; the match to TRBD2 covers 14 bases. The V gene's germline CDR1 is SGDLS and CDR2 YYNGEE. V lost 3 bases, J lost 8 bases, and 10 bases stayed unmatched. The CDR3 has 17 residues. The CDR3 is CASSARGTSGSLDEQFF. In nucleotides, the CDR3 is TGTGCCAGCAGCGCACGGGGGACTAGCGGGAGTCTAGATGAGCAGTTCTTC.

DNA of the CDR3: TGTGCCAGCAGCTTAGAGCAGGTTTGGAATTCACCCCTCCACTTT. This gives the protein CASSLEQVWNSPLHF. The V gene is TRBV7-2, the J gene TRBJ1-6; D unclear. CDR1 is SGHTA, CDR2 FQGNSA, per germline. This CDR3 is 15 amino acids long. V gave up 1 base and J gave up 7 bases, with 11 bases separating them. The whole variable domain, filled in from reference TRBV7-2 and TRBJ1-6, reads GAGVSQSPSNKVTEKGKDVELRCDPISGHTALYWYRQSLGQGLEFLIYFQGNSAPDKSGLPSDRFSAERTGGSVSTLTIQRTQQEDSAVYLCASSLEQVWNSPLHFGNGTRLTVT.